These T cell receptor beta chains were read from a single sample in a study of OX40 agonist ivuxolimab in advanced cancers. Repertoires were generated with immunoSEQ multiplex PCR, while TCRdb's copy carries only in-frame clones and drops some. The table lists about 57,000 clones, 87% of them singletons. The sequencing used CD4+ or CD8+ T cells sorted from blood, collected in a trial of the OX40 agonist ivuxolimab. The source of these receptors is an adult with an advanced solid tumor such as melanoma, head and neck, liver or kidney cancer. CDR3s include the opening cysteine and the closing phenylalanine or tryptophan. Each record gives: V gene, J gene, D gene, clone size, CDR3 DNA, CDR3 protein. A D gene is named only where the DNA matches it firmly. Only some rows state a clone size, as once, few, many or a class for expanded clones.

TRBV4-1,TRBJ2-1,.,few,TGCGCCAGCAGCCAAGGGGGTGGCAGGAGCTCCTACAATGAGCAGTTCTTC,CASSQGGGRSSYNEQFF
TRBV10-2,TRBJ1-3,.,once,TGCGCCAGCAGTCCCAGCTCTGGAAACACCATATATTTT,CASSPSSGNTIYF
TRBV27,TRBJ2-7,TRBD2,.,TGTGCCAGCAGTTCGATATCTAGCGGGAGGTGGTACGAGCAGTACTTC,CASSSISSGRWYEQYF
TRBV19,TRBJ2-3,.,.,TGTGCCACCAACCAGGAGCAGGAGACAGATACGCAGTATTTT,CATNQEQETDTQYF
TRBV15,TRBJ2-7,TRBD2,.,TGTGCCACCAGCAGAGATTGGGGACTAGCGGGAGTTAGCGAGCAGTACTTC,CATSRDWGLAGVSEQYF
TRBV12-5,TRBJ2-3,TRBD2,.,TGTGCTAGTGTCTCGGGACTAGCGGGGGTTTCACAGGGTACGCAGTATTTT,CASVSGLAGVSQGTQYF
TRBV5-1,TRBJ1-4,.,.,TGCGCCAGCAGCTTGGGGGTGCCGGAGGAAAAACTGTTTTTT,CASSLGVPEEKLFF
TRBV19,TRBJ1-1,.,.,TGTGCCAGTAGTATCCGCGGATCTGAGACTTTCTTT,CASSIRGSETFF
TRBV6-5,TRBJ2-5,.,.,TGTGCCAGCAGTTCAGGGGCCACCGGGACCCAGTACTTC,CASSSGATGTQYF
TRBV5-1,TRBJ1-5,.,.,TGCGCCAGCAGACGGGCCCAGCATTTT,CASRRAQHF
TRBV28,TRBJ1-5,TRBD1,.,TGTGCCAGCAGTTCCGGACAGGGGAATCAGCCCCAGCATTTT,CASSSGQGNQPQHF
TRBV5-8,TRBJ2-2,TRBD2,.,TGTGCCAGCAGCGGGGGACTAGCGGGGGTAAACACCGGGGAGCTGTTTTTT,CASSGGLAGVNTGELFF
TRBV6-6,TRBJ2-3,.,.,TGTGCCAGCAGTTACGACAGTACAGATACGCAGTATTTT,CASSYDSTDTQYF
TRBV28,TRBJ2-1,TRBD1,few,TGTGCCAGCGGGAGTGGGGACAGGGGGTACAATGAGCAGTTCTTC,CASGSGDRGYNEQFF
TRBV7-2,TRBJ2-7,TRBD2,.,TGTGCCAGCAGCGGGGGACTAGGGGGCTACGAGCAGTACTTC,CASSGGLGGYEQYF
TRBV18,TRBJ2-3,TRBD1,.,TGTGCCAGCTCACCACCGGGGACGGGACAGCAGTCAGATACGCAGTATTTT,CASSPPGTGQQSDTQYF
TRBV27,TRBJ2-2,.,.,TGTGCCAGCGCTTATGGGAACCTGAACACCGGGGAGCTGTTTTTT,CASAYGNLNTGELFF
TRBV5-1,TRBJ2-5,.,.,TGCGCCAGCAGCATTACAGGGAGGGGCGAGACCCAGTACTTC,CASSITGRGETQYF
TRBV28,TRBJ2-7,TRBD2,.,TGTGCCGTCGCTAGCGGGAGTACGTCCTACGAGCAGTACTTC,CAVASGSTSYEQYF
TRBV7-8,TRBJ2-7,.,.,TGTGCCAGCAGCTTAACCGGCAGCTCCTACGAGCAGTACTTC,CASSLTGSSYEQYF
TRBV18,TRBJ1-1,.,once,TGTGCCAGCTCACCACTAAGAGGCGATAACACTGAAGCTTTCTTT,CASSPLRGDNTEAFF
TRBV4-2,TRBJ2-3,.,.,TGTGCCAGCAGCCTTGAGGAGGGCGCAGATACGCAGTATTTT,CASSLEEGADTQYF
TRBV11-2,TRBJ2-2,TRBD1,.,TGTGCCAGCAGCCCGGTTGCGGGACAGGGCTACACCGGGGAGCTGTTTTTT,CASSPVAGQGYTGELFF
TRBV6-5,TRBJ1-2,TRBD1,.,TGTGCCTCACAGGGACAGGGGGCTGGCTACACCTTC,CASQGQGAGYTF
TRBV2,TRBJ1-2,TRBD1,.,TGTGCCAGCAGTGAAAGGGACAGGGGGCACGGCTATGGCTACACCTTC,CASSERDRGHGYGYTF
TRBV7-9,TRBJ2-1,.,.,TGTGCCAGCAGCTTAAGGGCTAGCGTGATTGAGCAGTTCTTC,CASSLRASVIEQFF
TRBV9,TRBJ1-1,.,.,TGTGCCAGCAGCCCCCGGGGAGCTTTGAACACTGAAGCTTTCTTT,CASSPRGALNTEAFF
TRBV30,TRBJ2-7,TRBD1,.,TGTGCCTCACACGGGACAGGGGGATACCACGAGCAGTACTTC,CASHGTGGYHEQYF
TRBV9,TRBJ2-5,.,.,TGTGCCAGCAGCGTAGGGTCAGGTCGAGAGACCCAGTACTTC,CASSVGSGRETQYF
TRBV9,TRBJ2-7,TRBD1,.,TGTGCCAGCAGCGCGGGAGCCGGGACAGGGGGTTCCGAGCAGTACTTC,CASSAGAGTGGSEQYF
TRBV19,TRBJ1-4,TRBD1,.,TGTGCCAGTTCCCAACAGGGGGCGTCTGAAAAACTGTTTTTT,CASSQQGASEKLFF
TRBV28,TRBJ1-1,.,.,TGTGCCAGCATCTCTGGGAGGAACACTGAAGCTTTCTTT,CASISGRNTEAFF
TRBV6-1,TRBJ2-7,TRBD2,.,TGTGCCAGCAGTGGCAGACTAGCGGGGAAAGGTGAGCAGTACTTC,CASSGRLAGKGEQYF
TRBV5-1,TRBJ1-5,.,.,TGCGCCAGCAGCGGCGGATATAATCAGCCCCAGCATTTT,CASSGGYNQPQHF
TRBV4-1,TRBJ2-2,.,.,TGCGCCAGCAGCCATCTTACAGGGTCCGGGGAGCTGTTTTTT,CASSHLTGSGELFF
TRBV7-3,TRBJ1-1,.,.,TGTGCCAGCAGCTCCCAAGGCACTGAAGCTTTCTTT,CASSSQGTEAFF
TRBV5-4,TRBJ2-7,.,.,TGTGCCAGCAGTATTCTCAGGGTTACGGCCTACGAGCAGTACTTC,CASSILRVTAYEQYF
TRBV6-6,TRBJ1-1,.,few,TGTGCCAGCAGTTCCCGTGGAACTGAAGCTTTCTTT,CASSSRGTEAFF
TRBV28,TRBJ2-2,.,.,TGTGCCAGCAGATTGACGGTGATGAACACCGGGGAGCTGTTTTTT,CASRLTVMNTGELFF
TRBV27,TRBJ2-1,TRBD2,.,TGTGCCAGCAGTCTAGCGGGAGGGGGAAATGAGCAGTTCTTC,CASSLAGGGNEQFF
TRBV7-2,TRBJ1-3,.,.,TGTGCCAGCATCCCCAATTCTGGAAACACCATATATTTT,CASIPNSGNTIYF
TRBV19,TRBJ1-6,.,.,TGTGCCAGTAGCACAGGGAATTCACCCCTCCACTTT,CASSTGNSPLHF
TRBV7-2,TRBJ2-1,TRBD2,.,TGTGCCAGCAGCTTAGCCCCATGGCGGGGGGGCGGTTACAATGAGCAGTTCTTC,CASSLAPWRGGGYNEQFF
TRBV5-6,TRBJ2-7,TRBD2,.,TGTGCCAGCAGCGACGATCGACTAGCGGAGGACTACGAGCAGTACTTC,CASSDDRLAEDYEQYF
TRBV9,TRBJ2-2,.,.,TGTGCCAGCAGCGTTGGGGGATCCGGGGAGCTGTTTTTT,CASSVGGSGELFF
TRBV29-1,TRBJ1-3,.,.,TGCAGCGTTGAAGGAGTAGCGGGCGGAAACACCATATATTTT,CSVEGVAGGNTIYF